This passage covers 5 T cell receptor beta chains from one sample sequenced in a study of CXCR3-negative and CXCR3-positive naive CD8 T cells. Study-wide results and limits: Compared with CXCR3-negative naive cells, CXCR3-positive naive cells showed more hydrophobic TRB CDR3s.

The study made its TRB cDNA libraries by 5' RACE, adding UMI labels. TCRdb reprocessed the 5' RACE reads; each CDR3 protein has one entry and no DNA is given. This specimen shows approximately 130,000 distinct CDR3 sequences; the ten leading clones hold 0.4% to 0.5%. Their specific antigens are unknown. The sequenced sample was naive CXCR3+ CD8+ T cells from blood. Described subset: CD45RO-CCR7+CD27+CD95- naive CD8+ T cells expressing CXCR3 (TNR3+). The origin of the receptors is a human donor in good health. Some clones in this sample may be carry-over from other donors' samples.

The chain's CDR3 is CASSKTGFEQYF. This sequence joins TRBV7-8 and TRBJ2-7; the D call of TRBD1 rests on TCRdb alone, since no DNA is present to check it. Germline V gives CDR1 SGHVS, CDR2 FQNEAQ. The CDR3 runs to 12 residues.

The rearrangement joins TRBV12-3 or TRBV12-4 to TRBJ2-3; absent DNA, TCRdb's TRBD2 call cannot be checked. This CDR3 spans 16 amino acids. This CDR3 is CASNSPGLHAGDTQYF.

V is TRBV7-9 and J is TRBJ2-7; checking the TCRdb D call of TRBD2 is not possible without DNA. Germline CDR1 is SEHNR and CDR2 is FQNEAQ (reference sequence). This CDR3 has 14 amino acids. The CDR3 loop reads CASSPSGGPLEQYF.

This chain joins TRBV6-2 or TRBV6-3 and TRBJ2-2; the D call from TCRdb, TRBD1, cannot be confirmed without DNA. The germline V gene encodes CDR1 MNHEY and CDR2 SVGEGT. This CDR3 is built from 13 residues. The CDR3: CASSFTGAGELFF.

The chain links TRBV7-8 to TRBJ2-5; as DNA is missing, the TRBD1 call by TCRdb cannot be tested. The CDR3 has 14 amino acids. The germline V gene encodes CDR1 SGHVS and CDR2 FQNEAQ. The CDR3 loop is CASSLVRGQETQYF. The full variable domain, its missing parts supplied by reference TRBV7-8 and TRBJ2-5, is GAGVSQSPRYKVAKRGQDVALRCDPISGHVSLFWYQQALGQGPEFLTYFQNEAQLDKSGLPSDRFFAERPEGSVSTLKIQRTQQEDSAVYLCASSLVRGQETQYFGPGTRLLVL.